Listed below are T cell receptor beta chains from one sample, sequenced in a study of cytomegalovirus exposure and HLA in healthy donors. Sequencing was performed with immunoSEQ multiplex PCR; in TCRdb, only in-frame clones are kept and a portion is missing. The sample includes about 86,000 clones, around four fifths of them seen just once. Material: PBMCs. The receptors come from a woman in her 50s in good health and CMV-seropositive. CDR3s include the opening cysteine and the closing phenylalanine or tryptophan. Fields, in order: V gene, CDR3 protein.

V: TRBV5-1
CDR3: CASSGQVSSTDTQYF

V: TRBV9
CDR3: CASSGAGAYTDTQYF

V: TRBV2
CDR3: CASSGSGFYTGELFF

V: TRBV9
CDR3: CASSALDREVNYGYTF

V: TRBV5-4
CDR3: CASSLDTGSTEAFF

V: TRBV27
CDR3: CASSWTGNTEAFF

V: TRBV5-1
CDR3: CASSQNTEAFF

V: TRBV11-2
CDR3: CASSLDKSGNNEQFF

V: TRBV28
CDR3: CASSLGGRYEQYF

V: TRBV29-1
CDR3: CSVEEGTSAYNEQFF

V: TRBV5-1
CDR3: CASSRGGDIREDGYTF

V: TRBV5-6
CDR3: CASSLTTSYEQYF

V: TRBV30
CDR3: CAQQSYGYTF

V: TRBV2
CDR3: CASSPGWTEAFF

V: TRBV6-5
CDR3: CASSRTSGQETQYF

V: TRBV7-9
CDR3: CASSTTSGWYNEQFF

V: TRBV30
CDR3: CARRGGSSNTGELFF

V: TRBV27
CDR3: CASSLRGANEQYF

V: TRBV5-1
CDR3: CASSSPSGRHTDTQYF

V: TRBV6-1
CDR3: CASSEFRGQPQHF